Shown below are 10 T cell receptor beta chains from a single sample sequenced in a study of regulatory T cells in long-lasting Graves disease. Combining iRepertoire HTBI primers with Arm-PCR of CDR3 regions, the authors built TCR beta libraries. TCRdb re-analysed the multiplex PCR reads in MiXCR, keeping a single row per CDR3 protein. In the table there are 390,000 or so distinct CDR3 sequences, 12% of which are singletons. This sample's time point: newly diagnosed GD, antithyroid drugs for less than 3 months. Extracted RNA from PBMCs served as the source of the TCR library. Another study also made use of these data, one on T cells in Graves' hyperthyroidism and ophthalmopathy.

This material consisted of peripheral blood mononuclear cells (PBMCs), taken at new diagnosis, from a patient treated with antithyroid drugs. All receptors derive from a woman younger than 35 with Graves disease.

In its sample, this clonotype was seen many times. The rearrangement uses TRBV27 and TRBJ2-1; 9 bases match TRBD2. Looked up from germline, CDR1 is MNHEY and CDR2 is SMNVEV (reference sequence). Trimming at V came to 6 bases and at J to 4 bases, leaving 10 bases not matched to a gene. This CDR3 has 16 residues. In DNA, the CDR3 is TGTGCCAGCAGCTTCCCCCTAGCGGGGAGGTACAATGAGCAGTTCTTC. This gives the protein CASSFPLAGRYNEQFF.

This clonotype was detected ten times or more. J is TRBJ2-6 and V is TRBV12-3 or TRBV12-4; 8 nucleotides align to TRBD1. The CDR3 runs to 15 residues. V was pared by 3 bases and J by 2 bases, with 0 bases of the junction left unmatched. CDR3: CASSLGQAGANVLTF. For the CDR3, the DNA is TGTGCCAGCAGTTTGGGACAGGCTGGGGCCAACGTCCTGACTTTC.

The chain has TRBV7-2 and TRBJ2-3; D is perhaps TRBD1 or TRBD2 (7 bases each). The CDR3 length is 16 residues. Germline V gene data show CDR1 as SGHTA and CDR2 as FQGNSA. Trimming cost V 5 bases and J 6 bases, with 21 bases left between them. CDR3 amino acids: CASSIEPREGADTQYF. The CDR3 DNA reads TGTGCCAGCAGCATTGAGCCTAGGGAGGGGGCCGATACGCAGTATTTT. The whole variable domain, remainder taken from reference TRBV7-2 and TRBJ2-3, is GAGVSQSPSNKVTEKGKDVELRCDPISGHTALYWYRQSLGQGLEFLIYFQGNSAPDKSGLPSDRFSAERTGGSVSTLTIQRTQQEDSAVYLCASSIEPREGADTQYFGPGTRLTVL.

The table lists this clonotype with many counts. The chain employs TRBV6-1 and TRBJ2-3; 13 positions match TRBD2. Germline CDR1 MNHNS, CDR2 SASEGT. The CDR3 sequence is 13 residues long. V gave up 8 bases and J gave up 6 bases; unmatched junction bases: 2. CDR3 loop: CASRLAGGDTQYF. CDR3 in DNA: TGTGCCAGCCGACTAGCGGGGGGTGATACGCAGTATTTT.

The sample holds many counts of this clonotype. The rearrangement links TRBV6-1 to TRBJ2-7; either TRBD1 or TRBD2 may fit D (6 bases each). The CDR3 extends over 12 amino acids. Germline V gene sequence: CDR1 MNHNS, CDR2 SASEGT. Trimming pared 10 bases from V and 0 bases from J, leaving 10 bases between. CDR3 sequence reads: CATGASSYEQYV. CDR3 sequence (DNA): TGTGCCACGGGGGCGAGCTCCTACGAGCAGTACGTC.

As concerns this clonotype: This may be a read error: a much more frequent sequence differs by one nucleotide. This CDR3 reads CASSYSTRNQGVNTEALF. The CDR3 DNA reads TGTGCCAGCAGTTACTCGACGAGGAACCAGGGAGTGAACACTGAAGCTCTCTTT. J is TRBJ1-1 and V is TRBV6-2 or TRBV6-3; D is possibly TRBD1 (5 bases). Germline V gene lookup returns CDR1 MNHEY and CDR2 SVGEGT. The CDR3 loop spans 18 amino acids.

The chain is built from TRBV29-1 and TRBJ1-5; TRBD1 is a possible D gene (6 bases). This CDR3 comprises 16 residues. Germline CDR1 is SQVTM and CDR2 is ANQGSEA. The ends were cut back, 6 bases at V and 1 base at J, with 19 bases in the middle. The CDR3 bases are TGCAGCGTCTGGATGAACAGGGAATTGAGCAATCAGCCCCAGCATTTT. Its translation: CSVWMNRELSNQPQHF.

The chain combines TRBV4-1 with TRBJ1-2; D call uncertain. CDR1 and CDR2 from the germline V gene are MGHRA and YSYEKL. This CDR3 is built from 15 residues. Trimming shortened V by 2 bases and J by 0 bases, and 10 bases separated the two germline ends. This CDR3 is CASSQLEWSNYGYTF. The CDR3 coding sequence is TGCGCCAGCAGCCAATTGGAGTGGTCTAACTATGGCTACACCTTC.

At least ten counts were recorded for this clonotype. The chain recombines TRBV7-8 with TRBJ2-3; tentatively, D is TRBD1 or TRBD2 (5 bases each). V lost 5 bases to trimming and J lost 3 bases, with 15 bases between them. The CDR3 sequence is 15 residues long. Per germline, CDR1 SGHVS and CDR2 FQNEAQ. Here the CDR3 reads CASSVPGRRTDTQYF. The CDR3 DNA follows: TGTGCCAGCAGCGTACCGGGACGGCGGACAGATACGCAGTATTTT.

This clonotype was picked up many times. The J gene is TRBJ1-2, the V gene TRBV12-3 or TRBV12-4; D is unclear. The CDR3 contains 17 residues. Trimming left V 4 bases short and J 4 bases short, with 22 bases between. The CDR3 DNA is TGTGCCAGCAGTTCCAGCGATCGAAGAGGACCCTTCTATGGCTACACCTTC. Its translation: CASSSSDRRGPFYGYTF.